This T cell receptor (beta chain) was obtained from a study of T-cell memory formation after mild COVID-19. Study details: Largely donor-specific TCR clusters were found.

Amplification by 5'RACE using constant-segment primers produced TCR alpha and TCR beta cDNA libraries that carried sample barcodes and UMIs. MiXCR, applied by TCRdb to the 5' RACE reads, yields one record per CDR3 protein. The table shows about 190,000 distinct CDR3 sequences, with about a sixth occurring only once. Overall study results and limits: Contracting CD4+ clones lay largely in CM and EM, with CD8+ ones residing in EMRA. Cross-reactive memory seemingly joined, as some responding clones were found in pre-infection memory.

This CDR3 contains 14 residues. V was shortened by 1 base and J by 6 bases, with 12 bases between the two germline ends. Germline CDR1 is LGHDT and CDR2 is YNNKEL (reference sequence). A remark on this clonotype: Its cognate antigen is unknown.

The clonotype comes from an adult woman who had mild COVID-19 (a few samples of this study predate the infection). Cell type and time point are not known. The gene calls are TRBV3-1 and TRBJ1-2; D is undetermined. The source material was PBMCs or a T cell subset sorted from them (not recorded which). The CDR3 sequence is CASSQVPRVNGYTF. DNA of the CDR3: TGTGCCAGCAGCCAAGTGCCAAGGGTTAATGGCTACACCTTC.